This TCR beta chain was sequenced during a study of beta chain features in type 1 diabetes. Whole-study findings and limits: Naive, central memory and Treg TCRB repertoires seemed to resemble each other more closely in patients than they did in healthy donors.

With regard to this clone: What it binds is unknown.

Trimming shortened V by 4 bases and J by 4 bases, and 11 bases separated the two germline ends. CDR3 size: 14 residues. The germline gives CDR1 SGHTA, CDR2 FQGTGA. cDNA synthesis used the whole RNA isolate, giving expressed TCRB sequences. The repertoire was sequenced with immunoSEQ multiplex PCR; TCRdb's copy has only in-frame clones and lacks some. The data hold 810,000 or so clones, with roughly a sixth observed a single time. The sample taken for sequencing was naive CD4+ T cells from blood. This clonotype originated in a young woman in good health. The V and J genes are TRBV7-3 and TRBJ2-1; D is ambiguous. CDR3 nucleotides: TGTGCCAGCAGCTCTCGATCGACGTACAATGAGCAGTTCTTC. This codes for CASSSRSTYNEQFF.